This TCR beta chain derives from a study of shared clonotypes between healthy human individuals (dated by TCRdb to 2019 to 2021). Describing the broader study: Two women and a few men aged 18 to 49 years were included in the cohort. To increase sequencing depth and limit assay-specific biases, different laboratories used diverse techniques to prepare libraries and sequence TCR repertoires. For each donor, CD4 naive and CD4 memory were each run on three plates, CD8 naive on two plates, and CD8 memory on one plate. Between about 0.9 and 8.9 billion PBMCs per donor were obtained by leukapheresis. To estimate repertoire size and how much clonotype sharing occurs between individuals, the study deeply sequenced the blood TCR repertoires of several healthy adults.

For the CD8 naive samples, CD45RO-negative cells were positively selected for CCR7, yielding a CD45RA+CCR7+ population from which TemRA cells were excluded. Healthy HIV-negative adults with no recently reported acute infections or vaccinations were included as donors. Every donor was a Caucasian adult residing in Nashville, Tennessee, USA. Blood was obtained by leukapheresis, after which PBMCs were separated by Ficoll-Histopaque density gradient centrifugation and cryopreserved in liquid nitrogen vapor phase. Analytical flow cytometry was used to check the purity and quantity of every magnetically sorted T cell population. Each sorted fraction had its genomic DNA isolated and then quantified by UV absorbance on a Nanodrop 2000c. The CDR3 spans 17 residues, from the cysteine through the phenylalanine. CDR3 DNA is the only sequence kept; it has 51 bases, read in frame from the first base. A distance of 19 bases separates the germline ends of V and J, which lose 2 bases and 2 bases respectively. CDR1 and CDR2 (SNHLY, FYNNEI) derive from the germline V gene.

Study-wide findings and limitations: Even with the large sequencing depth, rarefaction of the sorted-subset datasets indicated that sequencing was incomplete. Pairwise subsampling indicated that sequencing depth was expected to affect the degree of clonotype sharing among donors. Larger estimated clonotype richness was generally found for naive subsets than for memory subsets. Higher generation probabilities were observed for clonotypes shared by all four sorted-subset donors than for non-shared clonotypes. When several donors were compared, the shared fraction of clonotypes was about 5.5% for naive CD4, roughly 3.3% for naive CD8, more than 2% for memory CD4, and less than 0.5% for memory CD8. Sampling was restricted to blood, and TCR repertoires in tissue are likely to differ from TCR repertoires in blood. Because the study included a small number of donors, the genetic and exposure-history diversity represented was limited.

Notes on this clone: The antigen it recognizes is unknown. Base qualities were left out, and no much larger clone turns up one base away.

Using the deep immunoSEQ assay, multiplex PCR amplified TCR CDR3 regions from genomic DNA. Extracted genomic DNA from each cell subset was spread evenly across all wells of several immunoSEQ 96-well plates, with each plate serving as a replicate. For sorted subsets, around 200 ng genomic DNA, equal to about 30,000 T cell genomes, was loaded into each replicate PCR. Purified libraries were quantified with a Qubit 3.0 fluorometer, sized on a Bioanalyzer 2100, and re-quantified with the KAPA Library Quantification kit. Every immunoSEQ 96-well plate was sequenced on a separate single-read 150-cycle Illumina NextSeq 550 flow cell. On the study's bioinformatics: The immunoSEQ output contained only junctional sequences without quality scores, so filtering could not match that applied to full-length reads. To assign V/J genes and CDR3, sequences were annotated using PyIR, a Python wrapper for IgBLAST v1.9, with IMGT germline references. Reads with weak V/J assignments (E-value above 1e-6), missing CDR3, stop codons, out-of-frame junctions, or ambiguous translated residues were removed. V3J clonotypes were defined by identical inferred V gene, J gene, and CDR3 amino acid sequence. To compute the percentage overlap between repertoires, the number of shared unique clonotypes was divided by the size of the smaller repertoire. Three approaches were used to assess repertoire richness: RTK rarefaction, the Chao1 estimator, and Recon v2.1 estimates of unobserved clonotypes. For all TCRbeta clonotypes obtained by the gDNA method from several donors, generation probabilities were computed with OLGA. TCRdb's version of the immuneACCESS table is confined to in-frame rearrangements and falls short of the full clone set. An unresolved V gene accounts for under half of the shortfall where checked; the remainder is of unknown origin. V, J and clone size are those of that table, while D and trimming were read from the DNA. Recorded for this sample are about 600,000 clones; roughly 98% of them occurred a single time. The ten largest clones add up to approximately 0.3% of the sample.

The chain was built from TRBV2 and TRBJ2-7, with a tentative D gene TRBD2 over 6 matching bases. Sequenced input: naive CD8+ T cells sorted from blood. Interpreted using the paper, the cell subset or site label stands for: CD45RA+CCR7+. The TCR was taken from a man younger than 40 in good health. The CDR3 sequence is CASSEIGGTRGAYEQYF. The DNA is TGTGCCAGCAGTGAAATTGGCGGAACCCGCGGGGCCTACGAGCAGTACTTC.